Listed below are T cell receptor beta chains from one sample, sequenced in a study of CD4 T cells in relation to SARS-CoV-2 and coronaviruses. Their specific antigens are unknown. Some clones are missing from TCRdb's copy, which holds only in-frame ones; the method was immunoSEQ multiplex PCR. The sample holds about 20,000 clones, over 60% seen once. The material sequenced was CD4+ T cells from PBMCs, cultured in vitro. The receptors shown here come from a human donor in good health. CDR3s include the opening cysteine and the closing phenylalanine or tryptophan.

v_gene	j_gene	CDR3aa
TRBV10-1	TRBJ2-1	CASSRSTGGYGNEQFF
TRBV10-3	TRBJ2-7	CAISSSGSLHEQYF
TRBV15	TRBJ2-7	CATSRLQGNYEQYF
TRBV6-5	TRBJ1-2	CASSQVRGYYGYTF
TRBV11-2	TRBJ2-7	CASSLRTDIYF
TRBV4-1	TRBJ2-7	CASSQDRGEGAEQYF
TRBV18	TRBJ2-1	CASSPSLAGAGSYNEQFF
TRBV27	TRBJ1-3	CASSQGAAGNTIYF
TRBV29-1	TRBJ2-7	CSVVVQESSYEQYF
TRBV10-2	TRBJ1-3	CASKGAGNTIYF
TRBV4-1	TRBJ2-2	CASSTGLLNDRSGELFF
TRBV5-8	TRBJ2-5	CASSHPTGLGKETQYF
TRBV6-5	TRBJ1-1	CASSWAPGGSTEAFF
TRBV10-1	TRBJ2-2	CASRKDPNTGELFF
TRBV6-4	TRBJ2-5	CASSELAGTQETQYF
TRBV6-5	TRBJ2-2	CASRAQYTGELFF
TRBV30	TRBJ2-3	CAWSPSWGVSGGTDTQYF
TRBV30	TRBJ1-1	CAWNSQERAEAFF
TRBV10-3	TRBJ1-5	CAISESVSNQPQHF
TRBV19	TRBJ2-1	CASSIEGGSYNEQFF
TRBV6-5	TRBJ2-7	CASRGGNYEQYF
TRBV30	TRBJ1-5	CAWSVERVLPQHF
TRBV14	TRBJ1-1	CASSVGLGTEAFF
TRBV18	TRBJ1-1	CASSPPNAITEAFF
TRBV5-1	TRBJ2-5	CASSLNYQETQYF
TRBV2	TRBJ2-2	CASSEGGPRWGTGELFF
TRBV3-1/TRBV3-2	TRBJ2-2	CASSQGREWAGELFF
TRBV11-2	TRBJ1-5	CASSLGQRETQHF
TRBV2	TRBJ1-5	CASQYQAGEQPQHF
TRBV15	TRBJ2-2	CATSRDLGGLAGAGELFF
TRBV19	TRBJ2-3	CASSISHDTDTQYF
TRBV2	TRBJ1-3	CASSGGTAGNTIYF
TRBV19	TRBJ1-5	CASREGLSNQPQHF
TRBV5-6	TRBJ1-5	CASSLALGAGQPQHF
TRBV11-2	TRBJ2-3	CASSLINLYRQATDTQYF
TRBV30	TRBJ1-3	CAWSVQGLRSGNTIYF
TRBV5-1	TRBJ2-5	CASSPKTGGGETQYF
TRBV28	TRBJ2-7	CASSFESAGSSYEQYF
TRBV5-1	TRBJ1-2	CASGGQAGYGYTF
TRBV6-5	TRBJ1-5	CASSSTGIQPQHF
TRBV19	TRBJ2-2	CASSITGLTYTGELFF
TRBV7-2	TRBJ2-4	CASSRGGLAGAKNIQYF
TRBV3-1/TRBV3-2	TRBJ1-2	CASSPVTGTGGQNGYTF
TRBV10-2	TRBJ1-1	CASTQPRGIGALNTEAFF
TRBV6-5	TRBJ1-4	CASEQVLGEKLFF
TRBV4-2	TRBJ2-1	CASNELKGLMNEQFF
TRBV4-1	TRBJ2-3	CASSQDRPSGTLTDTQYF
TRBV5-6	TRBJ2-7	CASSGRREDEQYF
TRBV3-1/TRBV3-2	TRBJ1-6	CASSQTGTGTNSPLHF
TRBV11-3	TRBJ2-5	CASSLGAGTKETQYF
TRBV10-1	TRBJ1-3	CASSTTGDAGNTIYF
TRBV6-6	TRBJ2-1	CASSRPGQGYGEQFF
TRBV12-3/TRBV12-4	TRBJ2-2	CAVRREAGELFF
TRBV19	TRBJ2-3	CASSDRTLTGSDTQYF
TRBV5-4	TRBJ2-3	CASSGDLYTDTQYF
TRBV14	TRBJ1-2	CASSQEATGRGINGYTF
TRBV18	TRBJ2-1	CASSPQESSYNEQFF
TRBV7-9	TRBJ2-1	CASSVGTAADEQFF
TRBV3-1/TRBV3-2	TRBJ2-3	CASSQDHWRGPPSTDTQYF